These 7 T cell receptor beta chains originate from one sample sequenced in a study of early T cells in non-severe SARS-CoV-2 infection. TCRdb used MiXCR to reprocess the 5' RACE reads, holding one entry per CDR3 protein. This repertoire shows 90,000 to 130,000 distinct CDR3 sequences, roughly 13% found once; its top ten account for 3.8%. Sequencing used whole blood, obtained at baseline. The origin of the receptors is an adult who was a healthcare worker with PCR-confirmed SARS-CoV-2 infection or an uninfected control (not recorded which).

A few counts support this clonotype. This sequence joins TRBV20-1 and TRBJ2-7; 8 bases are shared with TRBD2. CDR3 length: 15 amino acids. Per the germline V gene, CDR1 is DFQATT and CDR2 is SNEGSKA (reference sequence). J lost 2 bases, V lost 5 bases, and 11 bases had no gene match. The CDR3 DNA sequence: TGCAGTGCTCCCCGCCCTAGCGGGTTAACCTACGAGCAGTACTTC. Amino acids: CSAPRPSGLTYEQYF.

The genes are TRBV12-3 or TRBV12-4 and TRBJ1-2; D is undetermined. The CDR3 totals 13 residues. The V and J ends lost 3 bases and 2 bases respectively, with 7 bases between them. The CDR3 spells CASSFPTNYGYTF. In DNA, the CDR3 is TGTGCCAGCAGTTTCCCAACCAACTATGGCTACACCTTC.

This chain joins TRBV5-1 and TRBJ2-5; D ambiguous. Germline lookup yields CDR1 SGHRS and CDR2 YFSETQ. The CDR3 is made up of 13 amino acids. Trimming took 4 bases from V and 7 from J, leaving 14 bases between them. The CDR3 DNA reads as TGCGCCAGCAGCCCAGACGGGTTTTCGACCCAGTACTTC. It is translated as CASSPDGFSTQYF.

The chain couples TRBV29-1 to TRBJ2-3, with TRBD1 as a possible D gene (5 bases). CDR1 and CDR2 (germline): SQVTM, ANQGSEA. CDR3 size: 14 residues. V was pared by 1 base and J by 1 base, with 9 bases between. This chain's CDR3 is CSVEVDTRTDTQYF. The CDR3, as DNA: TGCAGCGTTGAAGTGGACACCCGCACAGATACGCAGTATTTT.

This clonotype came up many times. The chain recombines TRBV28 with TRBJ1-2; D uncertain. The V gene lost 6 bases and the J gene lost 2 bases, with 7 bases spanning the gap. Germline V lookup: CDR1 MDHEN, CDR2 SYDVKM. The length of the CDR3 is 12 residues. CDR3 protein: CASRIRNYGYTF. CDR3 nucleotide sequence: TGTGCCAGCAGGATACGGAACTATGGCTACACCTTC.

There are many counts of this clonotype. This chain connects TRBV18 to TRBJ2-7; D may be TRBD1 (5 bases). V lost 0 bases and J lost 0, with 9 bases in between. Germline-derived CDR1 and CDR2 are KGHSH and LQKENI. The CDR3 has 15 residues. The CDR3 is CASSPPAGPSYEQYF. The CDR3, as DNA: TGTGCCAGCTCACCACCTGCAGGGCCCTCCTACGAGCAGTACTTC. The variable domain in full, completed from reference TRBV18 and TRBJ2-7, reads NAGVMQNPRHLVRRRGQEARLRCSPMKGHSHVYWYRQLPEEGLKFMVYLQKENIIDESGMPKERFSAEFPKEGPSILRIQQVVRGDSAAYFCASSPPAGPSYEQYFGPGTRLTVT.

This chain links TRBV6-5 with TRBJ2-1; D is unresolved. Trimming took off 2 bases at V and 8 bases at J, with 25 bases between the two ends. Germline V gene data show CDR1 as MNHEY and CDR2 as SVGAGI. The CDR3 covers 18 residues. CDR3 nucleotides: TGTGCCAGCAGTTACCACGACATATTTTTGAAGGCGGAGTATGAGCAGTTCTTC. Its protein is CASSYHDIFLKAEYEQFF.